The 15 T cell receptor beta chains listed next were all sequenced from one sample in a study of tumor-infiltrating lymphocytes in primary liver carcinoma (dated 2017 in TCRdb). TRIzol reagent was used to extract blood RNA from unsorted whole blood, while the DNeasy Blood & Tissue kit provided the germline DNA. Sequencing was performed on an Illumina HiSeq 2500. TCRbeta-specific cDNA was reverse-transcribed from around 500 ng total RNA using a constant-region primer and ProtoScript II reverse transcriptase. The TCRbeta libraries were prepared through three rounds of nested multiplex PCR following a slightly modified ARM-PCR procedure. The first two PCR rounds used multiplex TRBV1-TRBV30 forward primers with a Cbeta reverse primer, each for about 11 cycles. Using fastp at Q25 and MiXCR, TCRdb reprocessed the public reads and kept productive beta chains. Here each entry gathers all rows of one CDR3 protein and keeps the most common genes and DNA. The sample data list hundreds of thousands of distinct CDR3 sequences, and approximately 54% of these were observed just once. In total, the top ten clones hold 15% to 20% of the sample.

Sequenced input: peripheral blood. The receptors were gathered from a woman aged 25-40 years with primary liver carcinoma and hepatitis B virus infection.

This clonotype showed up just once. This is likely a read error, given that the CDR3 carries no conserved phenylalanine or tryptophan at its end. In DNA, the CDR3 is TGTGCAAGCAGCTCCGGGACCAGGGTCCGCTCTAATGAGCAGTTCTGC. It encodes CASSSGTRVRSNEQFC. The chain recombines TRBV11-2 with TRBJ2-1; D could derive from TRBD1 or TRBD2 (5 bases each). Germline V gives CDR1 SGHAT, CDR2 FQNNGV. The CDR3 extends over 16 amino acids.

This clonotype showed up just a few times. DNA for the CDR3: TGCGCCAGCAGCTTGGGGTACTCTGGGGCCAACGTCCTGACTTTC. Protein product: CASSLGYSGANVLTF. The V gene is TRBV5-1, the J gene TRBJ2-6, with D unclear. CDR1 SGHRS and CDR2 YFSETQ come from the germline V gene. This CDR3 has 15 amino acids. Between the trimmed V and J ends, which lost 0 bases and 0 bases, there was a span of 4 bases.

Details on this clonotype: A much larger clone differs by one base, so this may be a read error. In nucleotides, the CDR3 is TGTGTCAGCAGCAAGACTAGTACAGTCTCCTACGAGCAGTACTTC. Its protein product is CVSSKTSTVSYEQYF. The chain has TRBV12-3 or TRBV12-4 and TRBJ2-7, with a possible D match to TRBD2 (6 bases). This CDR3 region has 15 residues.

This chain joins TRBV24-1 and TRBJ2-1; weak D call: TRBD1 (6 bases). CDR1 and CDR2 (germline): KGHDR, SFDVKD. The CDR3 runs to 12 residues. V lost 9 bases and J lost 4, with 9 bases in between. The CDR3 protein is CATVRGYNEQFF. The CDR3 DNA reads as TGTGCCACCGTCAGGGGATACAATGAGCAGTTCTTC.

This chain uses TRBV6-5 with TRBJ2-2; D possibly corresponds to TRBD2 (6 bases). The CDR3 runs to 14 residues. Looked up from germline, CDR1 is MNHEY and CDR2 is SVGAGI. With 8 bases removed from V and 9 bases from J, the gap between germline ends came to 19 bases. As DNA, the CDR3 is TGTGCCAGCGGAGAAGGGACTTTCCCCCGGGAGCTGTTTTTT. Translating gives CASGEGTFPRELFF.

In the case of this clonotype: The junction differs from germline at one of its ends, possibly a read error. The chain's CDR3 is CASSPAAQLVFQETQYF. CDR3 DNA: TGTGCCAGCAGCCCCGCCGCCCAACTAGTGTTCCAAGAGACCCAGTACTTT. This rearrangement joins TRBV11-2 to TRBJ2-5; a weak D match, TRBD2 (5 bases). The CDR3 consists of 17 residues. Germline-derived CDR1 and CDR2 are SGHAT and FQNNGV. The complete variable domain, with remaining parts taken from reference TRBV11-2 and TRBJ2-5, reads EAGVAQSPRYKIIEKRQSVAFWCNPISGHATLYWYQQILGQGPKLLIQFQNNGVVDDSQLPKDRFSAERLKGVDSTLKIQPAKLEDSAVYLCASSPAAQLVFQETQYFGPGTRLLVL.

J is TRBJ2-1 and V is TRBV28; no firm D call. Germline V CDR1 and CDR2: MDHEN, SYDVKM. V lost 7 bases, J lost 9 bases, and 13 bases lay in between. The CDR3 covers 12 residues. CDR3: CASTTQFLEQFF. In DNA form, the CDR3 reads TGTGCCAGCACCACCCAGTTCCTTGAGCAGTTCTTC.

This clonotype appeared a few times. This may stem from a read error, because a much larger clone lies one nucleotide away. This CDR3 is CASNQDEGGELFF. CDR3 coding DNA: TGTGCCAGCAACCAAGACGAGGGGGGGGAGCTGTTTTTT. The V call is TRBV4-2, the J call TRBJ2-2; D may match TRBD1 or TRBD2 (5 bases each). The CDR3 runs 13 residues. The germline V gene encodes CDR1 LGHNA and CDR2 YNFKEQ.

A remark on this clonotype: A much larger clone differs by one base, so this may be a read error. The rearrangement links TRBV6-1 to TRBJ1-5; D is undetermined. The CDR3 runs 16 residues. Germline CDR1 MNHNS, CDR2 SASEGT. Trimming stripped 8 bases from V and 1 base from J, with 18 bases between. The CDR3 sequence: CASGVSYMDSNQPQHF. The CDR3 region has the DNA TGTGCCAGCGGTGTAAGTTATATGGACAGCAATCAGCCCCAGCATTTT.

As concerns this clonotype: Because the CDR3 is missing its conserved closing phenylalanine or tryptophan, this is likely a read error. This chain joins TRBV11-2 and TRBJ2-1; D is ambiguous. The CDR3 runs 15 residues. Per the germline V gene, CDR1 is SGHAT and CDR2 is FQNNGV. The CDR3 sequence is CASSLDLSSYNGQFI. In DNA form, the CDR3 reads TGTGCCAGCAGCTTAGATTTAAGCTCCTACAATGGGCAGTTCATC.

Turning to this clonotype: One end of the junction does not line up with germline, which may come from a read error. The chain is built from TRBV6-5 and TRBJ2-7; possibly TRBD1 or TRBD2 for D (5 bases each). The CDR3 is 14 residues long. Germline lookup yields CDR1 MNHEY and CDR2 SVGAGI. The CDR3 coding sequence is TGTGCTAGCAGATGTCCGGGACGGAACTACGAGCAGTACTTC. It encodes CASRCPGRNYEQYF.

The J gene is TRBJ2-1, the V gene TRBV12-3 or TRBV12-4; D is unclear. The V and J ends lost 3 bases and 3 bases respectively, with 9 bases between them. The CDR3 sequence is 14 residues long. CDR3 sequence (DNA): TGTGCCAGCAGTTTCATTGGATACTACAATGAGCAGTTCTTC. Its protein is CASSFIGYYNEQFF.

This clonotype was picked up a small number of times. CDR3 bases: TGTGCCAGCAGTTTCCCGGTTCAGCCCCAGCATTTT. It is translated as CASSFPVQPQHF. The chain uses TRBV28 and TRBJ1-5, with D hard to call. Trimming shortened V by 3 bases and J by 6 bases, and 6 bases separated the two germline ends. In germline, CDR1 is MDHEN, CDR2 SYDVKM. The CDR3 spans 12 residues. Using reference TRBV28 and TRBJ1-5 for the parts outside the CDR3, the full variable domain is DVKVTQSSRYLVKRTGEKVFLECVQDMDHENMFWYRQDPGLGLRLIYFSYDVKMKEKGDIPEGYSVSREKKERFSLILESASTNQTSMYLCASSFPVQPQHFGDGTRLSIL.

Details on this clonotype: This may arise from a read error, as a much more abundant clone is one base away. The chain links TRBV6-6 to TRBJ1-4, with D possibly matching TRBD1 (6 bases). The CDR3 has 16 amino acids. Germline CDR1 is MNHNY and CDR2 is SVGAGI (reference sequence). This CDR3 is CVSSHPDRIVREKLFF. The CDR3 DNA follows: TGTGTCAGCAGCCACCCAGACAGGATTGTTCGCGAAAAACTGTTTTTT.

This clonotype was observed once. The chain is built from TRBV7-9 and TRBJ2-1; 8 bases map to TRBD2. The CDR3 length is 15 residues. Germline V gene data show CDR1 as SEHNR and CDR2 as FQNEAQ (reference sequence). Unmatched junction bases numbered 12, after V lost 5 bases and J lost 9 bases. CDR3 loop: CASSRPGLGPSEQFF. Written as DNA, the CDR3 is TGTGCCAGCAGCCGACCGGGACTAGGTCCCAGTGAGCAGTTCTTC.